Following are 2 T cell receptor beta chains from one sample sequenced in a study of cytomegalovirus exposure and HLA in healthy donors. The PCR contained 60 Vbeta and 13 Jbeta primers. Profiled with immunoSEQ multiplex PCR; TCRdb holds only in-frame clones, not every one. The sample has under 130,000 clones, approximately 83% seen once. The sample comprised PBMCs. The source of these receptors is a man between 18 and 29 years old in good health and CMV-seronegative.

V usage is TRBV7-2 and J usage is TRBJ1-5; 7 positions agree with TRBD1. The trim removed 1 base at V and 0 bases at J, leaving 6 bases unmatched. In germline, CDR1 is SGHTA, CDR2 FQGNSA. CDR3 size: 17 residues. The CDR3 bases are TGTGCCAGCAGCTTAGTGGCAGGGGGTTATAGCAATCAGCCCCAGCATTTT. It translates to CASSLVAGGYSNQPQHF. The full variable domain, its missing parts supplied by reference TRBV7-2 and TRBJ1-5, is GAGVSQSPSNKVTEKGKDVELRCDPISGHTALYWYRQSLGQGLEFLIYFQGNSAPDKSGLPSDRFSAERTGGSVSTLTIQRTQQEDSAVYLCASSLVAGGYSNQPQHFGDGTRLSIL.

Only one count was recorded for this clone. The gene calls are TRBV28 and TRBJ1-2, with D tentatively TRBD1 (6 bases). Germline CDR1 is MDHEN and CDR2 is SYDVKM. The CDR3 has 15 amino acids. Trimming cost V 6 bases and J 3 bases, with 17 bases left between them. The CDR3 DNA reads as TGTGCCAGCAGACCACACACCTCAGGGGACTATGGCTACACCTTC. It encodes CASRPHTSGDYGYTF.